This entry lists 13 T cell receptor beta chains sequenced from one sample in a study of T cells expressing NK-cell markers. From the 5' RACE reads, TCRdb lists one entry per CDR3 protein and no DNA. The sample's table shows about 190,000 distinct CDR3 sequences. The sequencing sample was made of blood T cells: a sorted CD56 or NKG2C T cell subset, CD4+ or CD8+ T cells, or bulk PBMC T cells (not recorded which). These receptors came from a man aged 18-75 years in good health.

The chain has TRBV9 and TRBJ1-1. This CDR3 contains 13 residues. Germline values: CDR1 SGDLS, CDR2 YYNGEE. The CDR3 here is CASSPNKNTEAFF.

V is TRBV28 and J is TRBJ2-7; the D call of TRBD1 rests on TCRdb alone, since no DNA is present to check it. The CDR3 consists of 15 residues. CDR1 MDHEN and CDR2 SYDVKM come from the germline V gene. This CDR3 reads CASSSGTHRGVEQYF.

This rearrangement joins TRBV5-1 to TRBJ2-7; the TCRdb D gene call, TRBD1, has no DNA to confirm it. This CDR3 has 16 amino acids. Germline-derived CDR1 and CDR2 are SGHRS and YFSETQ. Here the CDR3 reads CASSLAGGTGGYEQYF.

V usage is TRBV20-1 and J usage is TRBJ2-1; absent DNA, TCRdb's TRBD1 call cannot be checked. Germline CDR1 DFQATT, CDR2 SNEGSKA (reference sequence). The length of the CDR3 is 15 residues. Here the CDR3 reads CSARDRGAYYNEQFF.

The chain joins TRBV15 to TRBJ2-2; TCRdb designates TRBD2, a call that cannot be tested without DNA. Germline-derived CDR1 and CDR2 are LNHNV and YYDKDF (reference sequence). This CDR3 is built from 13 residues. The CDR3 sequence: CAASEGDTGELFF.

The chain combines TRBV27 with TRBJ1-5. CDR3 length equals 13 residues. Looked up from germline, CDR1 is MNHEY and CDR2 is SMNVEV (reference sequence). CDR3 sequence reads: CASGLWDNQPQHF.

The chain has TRBV13 and TRBJ2-5; lacking DNA, the TRBD2 call made by TCRdb goes unchecked. Germline values: CDR1 PRHDT, CDR2 FYEKMQ (reference sequence). This CDR3 comprises 14 residues. The CDR3 loop is CASSHRTTQETQYF.

The chain carries TRBV7-9 and TRBJ1-1. CDR3 length: 16 residues. Per the germline V gene, CDR1 is SEHNR and CDR2 is FQNEAQ (reference sequence). CDR3 loop: CASSFGEGLRRTEAFF.

The rearrangement links TRBV3-1 to TRBJ2-7. The CDR3 spans 15 residues. Germline values: CDR1 LGHDT, CDR2 YNNKEL (reference sequence). Here the CDR3 reads CASSQDMVSSYEQYF.

The chain carries TRBV11-1 and TRBJ2-7; the D call from TCRdb, TRBD1, cannot be confirmed without DNA. Germline CDR1 and CDR2: SGHAT and FQDESV (reference sequence). This CDR3 is 15 amino acids long. The CDR3 region is CASSLGGQASWEQYF.

This sequence joins TRBV6-1 and TRBJ2-2; checking the TCRdb D call of TRBD2 is not possible without DNA. Germline lookup yields CDR1 MNHNS and CDR2 SASEGT. The CDR3 extends over 17 amino acids. The CDR3 spells CASSGTSGAEDTGELFF.

The chain joins TRBV6-5 to TRBJ1-2; lacking DNA, the TRBD1 call made by TCRdb goes unchecked. Germline CDR1 is MNHEY and CDR2 is SVGAGI. This CDR3 region has 13 residues. The CDR3: CASSYSETGGYTF.

The V call is TRBV27, the J call TRBJ2-7. Per the germline V gene, CDR1 is MNHEY and CDR2 is SMNVEV (reference sequence). The CDR3 covers 15 residues. This CDR3 is CASSLNDRGSYEQYF.